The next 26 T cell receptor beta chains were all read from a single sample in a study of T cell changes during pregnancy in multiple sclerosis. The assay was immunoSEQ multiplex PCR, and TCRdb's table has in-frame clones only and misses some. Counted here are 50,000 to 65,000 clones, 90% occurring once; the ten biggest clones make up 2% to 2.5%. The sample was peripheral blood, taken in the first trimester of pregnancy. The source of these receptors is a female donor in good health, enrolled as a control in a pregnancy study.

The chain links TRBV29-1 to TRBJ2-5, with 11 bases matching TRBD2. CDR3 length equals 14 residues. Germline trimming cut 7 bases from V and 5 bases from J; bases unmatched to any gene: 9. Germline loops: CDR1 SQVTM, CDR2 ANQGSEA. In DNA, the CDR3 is TGCAGCGGGACTAGCGGGCCCTCGTCGGAGACCCAGTACTTC. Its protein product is CSGTSGPSSETQYF.

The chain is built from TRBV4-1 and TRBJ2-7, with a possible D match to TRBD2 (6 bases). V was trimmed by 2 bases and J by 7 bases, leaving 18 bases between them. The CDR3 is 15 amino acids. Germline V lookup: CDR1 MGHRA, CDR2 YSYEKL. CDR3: CASSQFPGTGGEQYF. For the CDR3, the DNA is TGCGCCAGCAGCCAATTTCCGGGCACCGGGGGAGAGCAGTACTTC.

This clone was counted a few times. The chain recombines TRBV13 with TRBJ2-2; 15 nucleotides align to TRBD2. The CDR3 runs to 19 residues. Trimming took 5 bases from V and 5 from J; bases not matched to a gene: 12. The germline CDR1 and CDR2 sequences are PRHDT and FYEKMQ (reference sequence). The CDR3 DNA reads TGTGCCAGCAGCCCCGGACTAGCGGGAGGGCCTAGGCGGACCGGGGAGCTGTTTTTT. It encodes CASSPGLAGGPRRTGELFF. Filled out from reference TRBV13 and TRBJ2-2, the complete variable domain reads AAGVIQSPRHLIKEKRETATLKCYPIPRHDTVYWYQQGPGQDPQFLISFYEKMQSDKGSIPDRFSAQQFSDYHSELNMSSLELGDSALYFCASSPGLAGGPRRTGELFFGEGSRLTVL.

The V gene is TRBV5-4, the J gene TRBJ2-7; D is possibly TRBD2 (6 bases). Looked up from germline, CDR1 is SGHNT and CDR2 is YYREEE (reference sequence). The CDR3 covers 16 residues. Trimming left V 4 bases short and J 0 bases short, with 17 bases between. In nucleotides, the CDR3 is TGTGCCAGCAGCAAGGAGGCTAGCGCGAGCTCCTACGAGCAGTACTTC. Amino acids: CASSKEASASSYEQYF. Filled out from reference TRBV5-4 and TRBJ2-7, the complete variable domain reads ETGVTQSPTHLIKTRGQQVTLRCSSQSGHNTVSWYQQALGQGPQFIFQYYREEENGRGNFPPRFSGLQFPNYSSELNVNALELDDSALYLCASSKEASASSYEQYFGPGTRLTVT.

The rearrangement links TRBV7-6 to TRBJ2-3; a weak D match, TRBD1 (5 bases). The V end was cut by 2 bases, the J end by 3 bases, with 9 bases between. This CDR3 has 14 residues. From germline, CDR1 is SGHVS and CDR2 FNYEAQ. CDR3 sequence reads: CASSLRQITDTQYF. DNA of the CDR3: TGTGCCAGCAGCTTACGACAGATAACAGATACGCAGTATTTT.

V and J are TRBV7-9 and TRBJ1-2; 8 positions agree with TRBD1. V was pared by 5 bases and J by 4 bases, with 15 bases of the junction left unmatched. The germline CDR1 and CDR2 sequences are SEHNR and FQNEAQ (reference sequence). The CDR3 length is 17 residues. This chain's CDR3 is CASSDITRTGRRYGYTF. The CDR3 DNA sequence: TGTGCCAGCAGCGATATAACTAGGACAGGGCGACGCTATGGCTACACCTTC.

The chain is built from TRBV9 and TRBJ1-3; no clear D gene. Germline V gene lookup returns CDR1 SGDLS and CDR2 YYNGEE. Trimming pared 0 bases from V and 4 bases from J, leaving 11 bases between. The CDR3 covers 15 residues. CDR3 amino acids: CASSVGQGAGNTIYF. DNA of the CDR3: TGTGCCAGCAGCGTAGGCCAAGGAGCCGGAAACACCATATATTTT.

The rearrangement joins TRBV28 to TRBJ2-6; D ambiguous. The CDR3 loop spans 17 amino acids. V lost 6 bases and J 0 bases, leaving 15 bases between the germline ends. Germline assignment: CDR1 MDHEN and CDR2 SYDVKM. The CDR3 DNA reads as TGTGCCAGCAGAGCTGGTGGTAGCTCCTCTGGGGCCAACGTCCTGACTTTC. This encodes CASRAGGSSSGANVLTF.

The CDR3 sequence: CASSLFDLAQSGDEQFF. The CDR3 DNA follows: TGTGCCAGCAGTTTATTTGATCTCGCGCAATCCGGGGATGAGCAGTTCTTC. This chain links TRBV28 with TRBJ2-1, with TRBD2 as a possible D gene (5 bases). Trimming took 1 base from V and 8 from J, leaving 21 bases between them. This CDR3 is 17 amino acids long. The germline gives CDR1 MDHEN, CDR2 SYDVKM.

CDR3 sequence reads: CASSFPDSMVFF. The CDR3, as DNA: TGTGCCAGCAGCTTCCCGGACTCGATGGTGTTTTTT. The chain recombines TRBV11-2 with TRBJ1-4; D remains unclear. Germline V gene sequence: CDR1 SGHAT, CDR2 FQNNGV. Trimming left V 3 bases short and J 15 bases short, with 14 bases between. There are 12 residues in the CDR3.

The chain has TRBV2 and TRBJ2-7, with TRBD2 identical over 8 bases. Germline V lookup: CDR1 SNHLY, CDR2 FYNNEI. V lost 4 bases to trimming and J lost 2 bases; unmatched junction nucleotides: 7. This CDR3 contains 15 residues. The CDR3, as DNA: TGTGCCAGCAGTGCTGTAGCGGGGAAACCCTACGAGCAGTACTTC. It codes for CASSAVAGKPYEQYF.

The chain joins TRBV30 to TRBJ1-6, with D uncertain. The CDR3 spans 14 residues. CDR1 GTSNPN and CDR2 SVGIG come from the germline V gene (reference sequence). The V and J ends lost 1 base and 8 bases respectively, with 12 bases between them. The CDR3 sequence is CAWSAGTRDSPLHF. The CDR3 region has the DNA TGTGCCTGGAGTGCAGGTACGCGGGATTCACCCCTCCACTTT.

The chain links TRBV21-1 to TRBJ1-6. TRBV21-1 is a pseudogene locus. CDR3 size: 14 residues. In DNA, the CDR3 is TGTGCCAGCAGCAAAGCTTGGAGGGATTCACCCCTCCACTTT. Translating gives CASSKAWRDSPLHF.

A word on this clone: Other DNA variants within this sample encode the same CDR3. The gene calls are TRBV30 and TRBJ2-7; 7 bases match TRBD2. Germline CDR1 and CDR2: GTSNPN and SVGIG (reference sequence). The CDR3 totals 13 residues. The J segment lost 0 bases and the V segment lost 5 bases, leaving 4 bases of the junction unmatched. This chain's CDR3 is CAWCRGSSYEQYF. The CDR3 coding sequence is TGTGCCTGGTGCCGCGGGAGCTCCTACGAGCAGTACTTC.

The CDR3 spells CASSYRTGIGQETQYF. The CDR3 nucleotides read TGTGCCAGCAGCTACCGGACAGGAATAGGGCAAGAGACCCAGTACTTC. The chain employs TRBV5-4 and TRBJ2-5, with TRBD1 matching 7 bases. The junction had 10 bases not matched to a gene; V was cut back by 3 bases and J by 2 bases. CDR3 length: 16 amino acids. CDR1 and CDR2 (germline): SGHNT, YYREEE (reference sequence).

The CDR3 is CASSFRDRGPYEQYF. In DNA, the CDR3 is TGTGCCAGCAGTTTCCGGGACAGGGGGCCCTACGAGCAGTACTTC. V is TRBV28 and J is TRBJ2-7, with 12 bases aligning to TRBD1. J lost 2 bases, V lost 3 bases, and 2 bases had no gene match. Per germline, CDR1 MDHEN and CDR2 SYDVKM. The CDR3 runs 15 residues. Full variable domain (missing parts from reference TRBV28 and TRBJ2-7): DVKVTQSSRYLVKRTGEKVFLECVQDMDHENMFWYRQDPGLGLRLIYFSYDVKMKEKGDIPEGYSVSREKKERFSLILESASTNQTSMYLCASSFRDRGPYEQYFGPGTRLTVT.

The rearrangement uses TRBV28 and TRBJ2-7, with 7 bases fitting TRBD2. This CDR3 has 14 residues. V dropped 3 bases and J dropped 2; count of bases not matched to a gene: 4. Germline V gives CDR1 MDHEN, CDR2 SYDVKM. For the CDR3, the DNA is TGTGCCAGCAGTTTGGGCGGGAGCCCCTACGAGCAGTACTTC. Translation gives CASSLGGSPYEQYF.

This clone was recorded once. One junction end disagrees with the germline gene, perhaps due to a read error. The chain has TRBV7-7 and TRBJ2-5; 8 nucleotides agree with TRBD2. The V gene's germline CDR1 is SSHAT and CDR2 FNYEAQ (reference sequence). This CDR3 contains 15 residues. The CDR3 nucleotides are TGTGCTAGCAGCTTAACAGCGGGGGACGGGGAGACCCAGTACTTC. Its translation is CASSLTAGDGETQYF.

DNA of the CDR3: TGTGCCAGCAGCTTATTAGCGGGAGGGCTAAACAATGAGCAGTTCTTC. This encodes CASSLLAGGLNNEQFF. V usage is TRBV7-8 and J usage is TRBJ2-1, with 11 bases matching TRBD2. CDR3 size: 16 residues. The V gene end was trimmed by 2 bases and the J gene end by 5 bases; junction bases not matched to a gene: 5. Germline CDR1 is SGHVS and CDR2 is FQNEAQ. The whole variable domain, remainder taken from reference TRBV7-8 and TRBJ2-1, is GAGVSQSPRYKVAKRGQDVALRCDPISGHVSLFWYQQALGQGPEFLTYFQNEAQLDKSGLPSDRFFAERPEGSVSTLKIQRTQQEDSAVYLCASSLLAGGLNNEQFFGPGTRLTVL.

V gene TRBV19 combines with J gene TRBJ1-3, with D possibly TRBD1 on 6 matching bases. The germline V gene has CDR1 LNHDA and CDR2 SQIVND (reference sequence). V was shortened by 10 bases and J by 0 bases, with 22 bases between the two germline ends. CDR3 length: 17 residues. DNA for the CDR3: TGTGCCACCGCGGGCGTAAGGACAGACCACTCTGGAAACACCATATATTTT. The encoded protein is CATAGVRTDHSGNTIYF.

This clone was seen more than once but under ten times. The CDR3 here is CASSLGEGNSPLHF. CDR3 sequence (DNA): TGTGCCAGCAGCTTAGGAGAGGGAAATTCACCCCTCCACTTT. The chain recombines TRBV7-9 with TRBJ1-6; D is uncertain. CDR3 length: 14 residues. V was cut by 1 base and J by 7 bases, with 8 bases left in between. CDR1 is SEHNR, CDR2 FQNEAQ, per germline (reference sequence).

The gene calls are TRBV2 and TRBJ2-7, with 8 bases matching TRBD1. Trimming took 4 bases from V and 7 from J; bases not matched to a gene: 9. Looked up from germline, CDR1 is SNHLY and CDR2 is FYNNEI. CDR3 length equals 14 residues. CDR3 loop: CASSVSQGAREQYF. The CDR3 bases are TGTGCCAGCAGTGTTAGCCAGGGGGCTCGTGAGCAGTACTTC.

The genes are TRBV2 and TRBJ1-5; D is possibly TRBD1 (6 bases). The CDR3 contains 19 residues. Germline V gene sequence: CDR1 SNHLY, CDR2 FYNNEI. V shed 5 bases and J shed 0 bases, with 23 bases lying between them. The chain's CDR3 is CASSIKPGHNPISNQPQHF. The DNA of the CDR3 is TGTGCCAGCAGTATCAAACCGGGACACAACCCTATTAGCAATCAGCCCCAGCATTTT. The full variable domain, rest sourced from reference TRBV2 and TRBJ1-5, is EPEVTQTPSHQVTQMGQEVILRCVPISNHLYFYWYRQILGQKVEFLVSFYNNEISEKSEIFDDQFSVERPDGSNFTLKIRSTKLEDSAMYFCASSIKPGHNPISNQPQHFGDGTRLSIL.

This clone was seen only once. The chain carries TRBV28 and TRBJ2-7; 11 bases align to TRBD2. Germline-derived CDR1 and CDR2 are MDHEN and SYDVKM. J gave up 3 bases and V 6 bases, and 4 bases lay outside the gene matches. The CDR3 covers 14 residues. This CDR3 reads CASRPGLADYEQYF. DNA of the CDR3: TGTGCCAGCAGACCGGGACTAGCGGACTACGAGCAGTACTTC.

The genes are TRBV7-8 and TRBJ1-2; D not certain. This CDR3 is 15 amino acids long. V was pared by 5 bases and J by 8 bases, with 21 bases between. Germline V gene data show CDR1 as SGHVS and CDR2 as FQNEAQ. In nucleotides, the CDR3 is TGTGCCAGCAGCCGTTATGGGGAGACCGCCGTCGGCTACACCTTC. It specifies CASSRYGETAVGYTF.

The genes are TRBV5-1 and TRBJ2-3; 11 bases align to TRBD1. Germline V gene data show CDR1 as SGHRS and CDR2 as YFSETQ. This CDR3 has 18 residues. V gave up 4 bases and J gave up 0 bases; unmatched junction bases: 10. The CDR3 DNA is TGCGCCAGCAGCCCTCGGGGGACAGGGGGGATTAGCACAGATACGCAGTATTTT. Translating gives CASSPRGTGGISTDTQYF.